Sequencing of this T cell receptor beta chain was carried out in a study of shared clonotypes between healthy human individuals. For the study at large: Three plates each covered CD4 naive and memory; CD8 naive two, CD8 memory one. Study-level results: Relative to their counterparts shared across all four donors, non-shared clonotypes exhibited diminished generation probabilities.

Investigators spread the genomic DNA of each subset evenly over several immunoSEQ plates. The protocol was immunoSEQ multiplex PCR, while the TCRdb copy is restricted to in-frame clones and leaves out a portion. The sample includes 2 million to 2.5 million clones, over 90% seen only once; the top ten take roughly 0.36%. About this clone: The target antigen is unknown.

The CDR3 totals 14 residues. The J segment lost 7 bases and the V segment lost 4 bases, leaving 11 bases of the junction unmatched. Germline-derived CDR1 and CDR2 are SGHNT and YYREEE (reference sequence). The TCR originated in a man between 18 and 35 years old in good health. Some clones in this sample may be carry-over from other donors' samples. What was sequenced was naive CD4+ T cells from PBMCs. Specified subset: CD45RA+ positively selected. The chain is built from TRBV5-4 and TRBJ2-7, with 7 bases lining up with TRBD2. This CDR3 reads CASSQDLLAREQYF. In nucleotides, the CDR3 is TGTGCCAGCAGCCAAGATTTACTAGCGCGGGAGCAGTACTTC.